This TCR beta chain was sequenced for a study of cytomegalovirus exposure and HLA in healthy donors (dated by TCRdb to 2017 to 2019). Describing the broader study: In an earlier analysis of 587 of the donors, approximately 260 Gb of sequence data and about 110 million unique TCR beta sequences from about 180 million T cells were reported. An earlier analysis of 587 of the donors used high-throughput TCR beta sequencing to judge whether each TCR beta V gene segment behaved as functional or pseudogenic. All discovery cohort repertoires had been generated using a single sequencing platform. On average, 235,054 unique TCR beta nucleotide sequences were sequenced per donor among 398 genotyped donors of the cohort, with around 19% of those sequences being non-productive. Along with the roughly 700-subject first cohort, a separate validation cohort of approximately 110 different subjects was used. Among the 398 genotyped donors, approximately 77% belonged to the genetic ancestry cluster associated with self-reported Caucasian donors. Because of strong linkage in the cohort, roughly 5 DR-DQ haplotypes were treated as single units for association and clustering. The number of donors typed differed by locus, with roughly 629-640 for A, B, C, DRB1 and DQB1, more than 500 for DQA1, about 610 for DPA1, and some 470 for DPB1. Genome-wide SNP genotypes for about 55% of the 666 donors were used in a later genetic analysis, which treated that subset as a discovery cohort. Alongside the repertoire data, information on donor age, sex, ethnicity and CMV serostatus was compiled. Both class I and class II loci were covered by HLA typing, at four-digit resolution. Around 300 gigabases of sequencing data and 78 million or so unique TCR sequences were included in an early release covering about 700 HLA-typed donors. Rather than using new phenotypic data, the later analysis identified candidate immune exposures from TCR beta sequences and from how often those sequences occurred across donors. A later analysis re-analyzed previously published TCR beta repertoires from roughly 630 donors and added high-resolution HLA genotyping to study TCR occurrence patterns. To predict cytomegalovirus infection status, the study brought together high-throughput TCR immunosequencing, statistical association of individual TCRs with disease status, and machine learning. The study aimed to test whether signatures of past pathogen exposure could be identified by cataloging public T cell receptors. The T cell repertoires of 666 subjects were profiled by immunosequencing and related to cytomegalovirus serostatus. Here is what the overall study found, with its caveats: Broadly in line with IMGT annotations, most TCR beta V segments showed up in productive rearrangements about 90% or about 30% of the time in an earlier analysis of under 700 of the donors. Sequencing depth was assumed to be roughly uniform across donors in the presence/absence analyses, though that assumption may not hold. Immune exposure information for the cohort was limited to CMV serostatus. V-gene and J-gene trimming of TCR beta chains was associated with a missense DCLRE1C variant in a later genetic analysis, and the association was replicated in an independent cohort. Because some donors lacked HLA typing at each locus, the association tests relied only on the typed subset. In both the original and validation cohorts, the classifier was reported to diagnose cytomegalovirus status with high specificity and sensitivity. A cluster of highly shared sequence variants was judged likely to represent a technical artifact of the sequencing pipeline. A further reported finding was that TCR beta sequences accurately predicted the HLA-A and HLA-B alleles for most subjects in the first cohort. The authors suggested that the approach could potentially be extended to other disease states and immunological phenotypes. According to a later genetic analysis, donors in an Asian-associated ancestry cluster had fewer N-insertions in productive TCRs than the approximately 610-donor mean. A later analysis found that TCR association rates varied across HLA loci, with DRB1 alleles showing the most associated TCRs and HLA-C alleles the fewest. A later analysis associated 16,951 TCR beta sequences with specific HLA alleles at a false discovery rate of 0.05. Only TCR beta chains were sequenced in this cohort, and the absence of alpha or paired-chain data limited detectable features. According to a later analysis, most CMV-associated TCR beta chains appeared to be HLA-restricted, and the HLA associations seemed to be driven largely by CMV exposure. Because counts were too low, more than 15 rarely observed V segments, including chromosome 9 orphons, were excluded from the earlier analysis of 587 of the donors. Linkage disequilibrium might explain the correlated functional status among segregating V segments, but an unknown experimental factor could not be ruled out. According to a later analysis, parvovirus B19, influenza, CMV and Epstein-Barr virus appeared linked to several top co-occurrence clusters. Across donors, most TCR sequences were observed very rarely, whereas some public TCRs were present in many individuals. In vitro tests confirmed that a few of the cytomegalovirus-associated TCR beta chains recognize cytomegalovirus antigens. The study listed around 160 TCR beta chains as associated with cytomegalovirus. Compared with equally common non-associated chains, HLA-associated TCR beta chains in a later analysis were more clonally expanded and had lower generation probabilities. When HLA alleles, especially DR and DQ, strongly co-occurred, TCR associations were difficult to assign to individual alleles. The 87-base-pair reads could not distinguish some IMGT-functional V segments, including TRBV6-2 and TRBV6-3, so those segments were excluded.

Library creation used the immunoSEQ multiplex PCR assay. For the multiplex PCR, a mixture combining 60 forward primers for TCR Vbeta segments and 13 reverse primers for TCR Jbeta segments was used. The CDR3 region of rearranged TCR beta genes was amplified from genomic DNA with a multiplex PCR assay. Amplified TCR beta libraries were sequenced as 87-base-pair reads on the Illumina HiSeq System. In the authors' own workflow: A later analysis tallied around 87 million unique TCR beta chains across the 666 repertoires, and some 10 million of those chains were shared by two or more donors. A nearest-neighbor algorithm error-corrected the raw reads and collapsed the reads into unique sequences, merging closely related sequences to remove PCR and sequencing errors. CDR3 sequences were aligned to IMGT reference sequences to assign V, D and J gene segments. For a sequence to be retained, a match of at least six nucleotides to both a V gene segment and a J gene segment was required. Rearrangements were called productive when the CDR3 lacked stop codons and stayed in frame with V and J; all others were non-productive. Following IMGT convention, CDR3 was defined as the stretch from the second conserved V-encoded cysteine to the conserved J-encoded phenylalanine. In an earlier analysis of 500 to 650 of the donors, sequences lacking an unambiguous match to a single V gene segment were excluded. In an earlier analysis of 587 of the donors, V segments were called functional above 56.7% productive rearrangements and were called segregating when the between-donor standard deviation exceeded 5%. To diagnose cytomegalovirus status from the catalog of TCR beta chain sequences, a statistical classification framework was built. In a later analysis, V and J genes were assigned by comparing TCR nucleotide sequences against IMGT/GENE-DB human TR gene sequences. The TCRdist pipeline was used in a later analysis to assign CDR3 sequences and most-parsimonious VDJ recombination scenarios. In a later analysis, each TCR beta chain was defined by its CDR3 amino acid sequence together with its V-gene family, and reads lacking a unique V-gene family were excluded. In a later analysis, 450 to 600 highly shared, low-generation-probability nucleotide sequences were removed to address suspected cross-contamination and a sequencing artifact. In a later analysis, a clonal expansion index for each public chain was calculated from normalized within-repertoire ranks of inferred template counts. In a later analysis, generation probabilities were computed with a VDJ recombination model fitted to out-of-frame rearrangements, and the resulting probabilities were checked against IGoR. In a later analysis, hypergeometric tests were used to score TCR-TCR, TCR-HLA and TCR-CMV co-occurrence, with a repertoire-size bias correction applied to TCR pairs. To estimate false discovery rates, a later analysis permuted the HLA or CMV assignments 20 times. In a later analysis, co-occurring TCRs were grouped with DBSCAN, and TCRdist sequence similarity was added when clustering was performed within HLA-allele-positive subsets. Co-occurrence clustering excluded repertoires with fewer than 30,000 or more than 120,000 public chains, plus five with anomalous nucleotide sharing. As stored in TCRdb, this immuneACCESS dataset retains in-frame rearrangements with V and J assigned. A fraction of the clones does not appear; measured against another copy, unresolved V genes explain less than half of the discrepancy, and the remainder lacks a known reason. The D gene and trimming were derived from the DNA, and the V and J assignments and clone size from that table. This sample comprises roughly 170,000 clones, 84% of them detected only once. Under 5% of the sample is held by the ten biggest clonotypes.

From cysteine to phenylalanine, the CDR3 is 9 amino acids long. The kept DNA is CDR3 alone, 27 bases in frame from the first base. Relative to germline, V is 2 bases shorter and J is 10 bases shorter, with 3 bases between their ends. Per the germline V gene, SGHTS is the CDR1 and YDEGEE is the CDR2. As to this clone: This receptor's antigen is unknown. No much larger clone is present one base from it, and per-base qualities are unavailable.

In total, 666 healthy bone marrow donors made up the cohort. Cohort members were all nominally healthy when sampled, although unrecorded immune exposures were likely present. The donor tested CMV seronegative and was one of the 352 seronegative cohort members. Each donor provided a peripheral blood sample, and peripheral blood mononuclear cells were used for TCR beta sequencing. Genomic DNA extraction from the blood cell samples was performed with the Qiagen DNeasy Blood Extraction Kit. Sequenced sample: PBMCs. The sequence was obtained from a man aged 18 to 30 in good health and CMV-seronegative. This receptor chain uses TRBV5-8 and TRBJ1-1; confidence is insufficient to name the D gene. Read as DNA, the sequence is TGTGCCAGCAGCTTCGGAGCTTTCTTT. It translates to CASSFGAFF.